The 16 T cell receptor beta chains in this list originate from one sample, sequenced in a study of T-cell reconstitution after alpha-beta-depleted transplantation in children. As it was prepared, the TCRbeta library received unique molecular identifiers. In TCRdb, the PCR reads were re-called with MiXCR into one record per CDR3 protein. The table lists 85,000 to 120,000 distinct CDR3 sequences, 4.5% to 7.5% of them singletons. The material sequenced was PBMCs, mostly from graft donor cells, taken 60 days after TCRalphabeta/CD19-depleted stem cell transplant. The receptors derive from a female patient aged 2-9 years who had a stem cell transplant for Fanconi anemia, so the T cells may come from the graft donor.

This clonotype was counted ten times or more. This chain links TRBV29-1 with TRBJ2-1, with TRBD1 matching 9 bases. J was trimmed by 3 bases and V by 4 bases; bases with no gene match: 7. Germline V gene sequence: CDR1 SQVTM, CDR2 ANQGSEA. CDR3 length: 15 residues. CDR3 region: CSVATGQGFYNEQFF. The CDR3 DNA reads TGCAGCGTTGCTACGGGACAGGGATTCTACAATGAGCAGTTCTTC.

This clonotype has ten or more counts. The chain links TRBV12-3 or TRBV12-4 to TRBJ1-2; a possible D gene is TRBD1 (6 bases). Trimming took 5 bases from V and 2 from J, leaving 12 bases between them. CDR3 length equals 14 residues. This CDR3 is CASSNQGHNYGYTF. CDR3 DNA sequence: TGTGCCAGCAGTAACCAGGGGCACAACTATGGCTACACCTTC.

This clonotype was counted at least ten times. This rearrangement joins TRBV7-8 to TRBJ2-1; maybe TRBD2 (5 bases). The CDR3 is 16 amino acids. Germline CDR1 and CDR2: SGHVS and FQNEAQ. Trimming cost V 2 bases and J 9 bases, with 20 bases left between them. The CDR3 DNA is TGTGCCAGCAGCTTATTTGTGGGCACGGGAAGCACTGAGCAGTTCTTC. This encodes CASSLFVGTGSTEQFF.

The chain carries TRBV11-2 and TRBJ2-1, with 13 positions matching TRBD2. This CDR3 is 18 amino acids long. With V trimmed by 2 bases and J by 6 bases, 10 bases remained unmatched. Germline V gives CDR1 SGHAT, CDR2 FQNNGV. CDR3 nucleotide sequence: TGTGCCAGCAGCTTACAACTAGCGGGAGGGGTCGGGCTCAATGAGCAGTTCTTC. This codes for CASSLQLAGGVGLNEQFF.

The chain couples TRBV20-1 to TRBJ2-3; D not resolved. Per germline, CDR1 DFQATT and CDR2 SNEGSKA (reference sequence). The V end was cut by 0 bases, the J end by 2 bases, with 12 bases between. This CDR3 has 15 residues. CDR3 DNA: TGCAGTGCTAGAGATCCAAGCGTCTCCACAGATACGCAGTATTTT. Translated: CSARDPSVSTDTQYF.

This clonotype was seen repeatedly, ten times or more. The J gene is TRBJ2-7, the V gene TRBV9; 7 bases are a match to TRBD2. The CDR3 contains 16 residues. The germline V gene has CDR1 SGDLS and CDR2 YYNGEE. V lost 4 bases and J lost 4; bases outside the gene matches: 14. This CDR3 is CASSPGAVAGRYEQYF. As DNA, the CDR3 is TGTGCCAGCAGCCCTGGAGCGGTAGCGGGTCGTTACGAGCAGTACTTC.

The sample holds many counts of this clonotype. The chain recombines TRBV5-1 with TRBJ2-1; D possibly corresponds to TRBD2 (7 bases). The germline V gene encodes CDR1 SGHRS and CDR2 YFSETQ. Trimming removed 3 bases at V and 7 bases at J, with 20 bases between. CDR3 length equals 16 residues. The CDR3 region has the DNA TGCGCCAGCAGCTCCCGGAGTGGGGGGGCGCGGAATGAGCAGTTCTTC. Its protein product is CASSSRSGGARNEQFF.

There are a few counts of this clonotype. The chain has TRBV20-1 and TRBJ1-1; D is ambiguous. CDR3 length: 15 residues. Germline CDR1 DFQATT, CDR2 SNEGSKA (reference sequence). Trimming stripped 7 bases from V and 5 bases from J, with 23 bases between. The CDR3 is CSGYYLGFPGTEAFF. In DNA form, the CDR3 reads TGCAGTGGCTATTACCTTGGATTCCCCGGGACTGAAGCTTTCTTT.

This clonotype appeared many times. V usage is TRBV6-2 or TRBV6-3 and J usage is TRBJ2-5; 8 bases map to TRBD2. CDR3 length: 16 amino acids. J lost 6 bases, V lost 2 bases, and 11 bases had no gene match. In germline, CDR1 is MNHEY, CDR2 SVGEGT. The CDR3 here is CASSYVSGTVLKTQYF. The CDR3 DNA is TGTGCCAGCAGTTACGTTAGCGGGACCGTTTTAAAGACCCAGTACTTC.

This clonotype has a count of ten or more. This chain uses TRBV29-1 with TRBJ2-7; unclear D gene. V was shortened by 7 bases and J by 5 bases, with 9 bases between the two germline ends. The CDR3 has 10 amino acids. Germline V gene lookup returns CDR1 SQVTM and CDR2 ANQGSEA. The CDR3 is CSGVGDEQYF. Here the CDR3 DNA reads TGCAGCGGGGTCGGTGACGAGCAGTACTTC.

This clonotype has ten or more counts. The genes are TRBV7-9 and TRBJ1-2; 8 bases fit TRBD1. The germline V gene has CDR1 SEHNR and CDR2 FQNEAQ (reference sequence). V lost 2 bases to trimming and J lost 7 bases; unmatched junction nucleotides: 0. CDR3 size: 12 residues. CDR3 nucleotides: TGTGCCAGCAGCTTACAGGGGGCTGGCTACACCTTC. Protein product: CASSLQGAGYTF.

The V and J genes are TRBV28 and TRBJ2-7, with 9 positions matching TRBD1. Unmatched junction bases numbered 8, after V lost 5 bases and J lost 6 bases. The CDR3 has 14 amino acids. CDR1 and CDR2 (germline): MDHEN, SYDVKM. The CDR3 sequence is CASSIPGQGFEQYF. Here the CDR3 DNA reads TGTGCCAGCAGTATCCCGGGACAGGGTTTCGAGCAGTACTTC. The variable domain in full, with the rest retrieved from reference TRBV28 and TRBJ2-7, is DVKVTQSSRYLVKRTGEKVFLECVQDMDHENMFWYRQDPGLGLRLIYFSYDVKMKEKGDIPEGYSVSREKKERFSLILESASTNQTSMYLCASSIPGQGFEQYFGPGTRLTVT.

The CDR3 DNA reads TGTGCCAGCAGCCAAGATCGGGGGAACTCTGGAAACACCATATATTTT. It translates to CASSQDRGNSGNTIYF. The rearrangement joins TRBV3-1 to TRBJ1-3; maybe TRBD1 (5 bases). CDR1 and CDR2 from the germline V gene are LGHDT and YNNKEL (reference sequence). V was clipped by 0 bases and J by 0 bases, with 9 bases between them. This CDR3 has 16 amino acids.

This clonotype was seen more than once but under ten times. The genes are TRBV5-1 and TRBJ2-3; 7 bases match TRBD2. The trim removed 2 bases at V and 2 bases at J, leaving 8 bases unmatched. This CDR3 has 16 amino acids. Germline CDR1 SGHRS, CDR2 YFSETQ. In DNA form, the CDR3 reads TGCGCCAGCAGCTTACCTAGCGGAAGACACACAGATACGCAGTATTTT. It specifies CASSLPSGRHTDTQYF.

This clonotype showed up just a few times. The CDR3 bases are TGTGCCAGCAGTTTAGAGCGGGAAAGGCGCGAGCAGTACTTC. It translates to CASSLERERREQYF. The chain combines TRBV28 with TRBJ2-7; 7 bases agree with TRBD2. There are 14 residues in the CDR3. J lost 6 bases, V lost 2 bases, and 7 bases had no gene match. Per the germline V gene, CDR1 is MDHEN and CDR2 is SYDVKM.

There are many counts of this clonotype. The V and J genes are TRBV2 and TRBJ2-7, with D perhaps TRBD1 (6 bases). The germline V gene encodes CDR1 SNHLY and CDR2 FYNNEI. The CDR3 is 11 residues long. Trimming stripped 5 bases from V and 4 bases from J, with 6 bases between. The CDR3 nucleotides are TGTGCCAGCAGTAGGGGGTACGAGCAGTACTTC. Translated: CASSRGYEQYF. The whole variable domain, filled in from reference TRBV2 and TRBJ2-7, reads EPEVTQTPSHQVTQMGQEVILRCVPISNHLYFYWYRQILGQKVEFLVSFYNNEISEKSEIFDDQFSVERPDGSNFTLKIRSTKLEDSAMYFCASSRGYEQYFGPGTRLTVT.